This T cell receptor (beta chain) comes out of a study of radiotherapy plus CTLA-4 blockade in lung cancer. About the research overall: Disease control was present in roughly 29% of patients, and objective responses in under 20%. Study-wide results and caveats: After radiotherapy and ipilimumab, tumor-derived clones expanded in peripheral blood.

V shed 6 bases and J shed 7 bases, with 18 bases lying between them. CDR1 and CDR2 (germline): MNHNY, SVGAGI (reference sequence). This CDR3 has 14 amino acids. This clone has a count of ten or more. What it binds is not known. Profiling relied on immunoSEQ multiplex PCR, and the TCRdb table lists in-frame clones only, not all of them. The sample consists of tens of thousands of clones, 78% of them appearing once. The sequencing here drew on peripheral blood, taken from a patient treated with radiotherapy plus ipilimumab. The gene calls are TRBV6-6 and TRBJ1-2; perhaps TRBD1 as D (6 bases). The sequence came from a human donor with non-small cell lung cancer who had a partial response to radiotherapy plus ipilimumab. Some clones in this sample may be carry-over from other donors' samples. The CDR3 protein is CASSIQTGLSGYTF. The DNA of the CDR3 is TGTGCCAGCAGCATCCAAACAGGGCTGAGTGGCTACACCTTC.